This T cell receptor (beta chain) comes out of a study of blood T cell repertoires in COVID-19. Study details: PBMCs, B-cell-depleted T cells, or T cells were the source of the cDNA or gDNA that made up the material.

Authors' analysis steps: Reference gene primer amplification gave estimated nucleated cell counts. The table came from immunoSEQ multiplex PCR; TCRdb's copy has only in-frame clones and leaves some out. V and J calls plus clone size are reproduced from that table; the DNA served to infer D and trimming. The data contain roughly 160,000 clones, around 72% of them singletons. This CDR3 is 14 amino acids long. Deletions cut 2 bases from V and 8 bases from J, with 15 bases between. The germline V gene has CDR1 MNHEY and CDR2 SVGAGI. This clonotype originated in an elderly woman with acute or convalescent COVID-19. What was sequenced was peripheral blood. This chain links TRBV6-5 with TRBJ1-2; D might be TRBD1 (6 bases). The CDR3 sequence is CASSYGHRDGGYTF. The DNA of the CDR3 is TGTGCCAGCAGTTACGGTCACAGGGACGGCGGCTACACCTTC.